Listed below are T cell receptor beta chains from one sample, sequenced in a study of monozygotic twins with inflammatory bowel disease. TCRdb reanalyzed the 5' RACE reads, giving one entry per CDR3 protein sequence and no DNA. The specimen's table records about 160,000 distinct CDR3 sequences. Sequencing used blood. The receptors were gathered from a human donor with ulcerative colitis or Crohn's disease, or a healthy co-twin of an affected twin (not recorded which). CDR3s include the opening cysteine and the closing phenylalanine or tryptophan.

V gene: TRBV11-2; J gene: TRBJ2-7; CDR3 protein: CASSHLNSPGQPSIEQYF
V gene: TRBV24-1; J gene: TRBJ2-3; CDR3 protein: CATSSGTDTQYF
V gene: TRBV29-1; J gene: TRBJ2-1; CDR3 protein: CSALRSSGSTAYNEQFF
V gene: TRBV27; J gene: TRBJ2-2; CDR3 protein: CASSAFRANTGELFF
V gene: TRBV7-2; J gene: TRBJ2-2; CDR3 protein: CASSLAGGYTGELFF
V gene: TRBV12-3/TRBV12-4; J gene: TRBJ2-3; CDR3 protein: CASSRRGASGTDTQYF
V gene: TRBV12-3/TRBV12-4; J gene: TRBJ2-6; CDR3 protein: CASSPPRPFSRPGANVLTF
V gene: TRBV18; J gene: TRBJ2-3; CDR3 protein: CASSPLSSGSVGTDTQYF
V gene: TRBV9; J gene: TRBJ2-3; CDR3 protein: CASSVGGAGALTDTQYF
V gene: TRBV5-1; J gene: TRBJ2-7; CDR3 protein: CASSMQGFSYEQYF
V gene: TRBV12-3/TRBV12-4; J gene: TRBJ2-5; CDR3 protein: CSCGQGYETQYF
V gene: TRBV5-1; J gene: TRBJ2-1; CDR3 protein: CASSLESTHNEQFF
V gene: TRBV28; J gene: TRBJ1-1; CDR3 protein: CASSSDRGQVTEAFF
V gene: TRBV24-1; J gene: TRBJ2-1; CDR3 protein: CATSSTSLLATVNEQFF
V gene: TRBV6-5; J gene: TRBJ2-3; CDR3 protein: CASSYSAWVTDTQYF
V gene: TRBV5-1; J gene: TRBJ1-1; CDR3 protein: CASSPGPSGVGTEAFF
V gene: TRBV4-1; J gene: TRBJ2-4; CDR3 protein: CASSATGTPFGTKNIQYF
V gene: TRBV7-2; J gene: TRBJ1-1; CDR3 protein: CASSYDTSPEAFF
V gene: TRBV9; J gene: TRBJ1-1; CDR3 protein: CASSAGDGTEAFF
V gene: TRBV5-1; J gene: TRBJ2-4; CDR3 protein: CASSLAGLLAKNIQYF
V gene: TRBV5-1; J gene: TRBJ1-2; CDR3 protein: CASSIGGRAGEKGYTF
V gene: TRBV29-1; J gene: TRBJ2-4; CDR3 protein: CSVEDLGDRGIQYF
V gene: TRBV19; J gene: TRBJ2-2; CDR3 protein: CASSRLAGGHGTGELFF
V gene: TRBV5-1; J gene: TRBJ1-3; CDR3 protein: CASSLEGASGNTIYF
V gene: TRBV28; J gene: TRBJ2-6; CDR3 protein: CASSPQGGSGANVLTF
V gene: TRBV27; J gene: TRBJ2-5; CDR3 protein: CASKGPRGVQETQYF
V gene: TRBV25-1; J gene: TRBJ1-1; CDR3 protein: CASKRQGEAFF
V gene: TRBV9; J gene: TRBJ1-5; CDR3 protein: CASSERGASNQPQHF
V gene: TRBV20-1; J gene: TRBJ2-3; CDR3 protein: CSARVRVRDTQYF
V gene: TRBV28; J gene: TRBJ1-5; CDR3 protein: CASSFSGGQPQHF
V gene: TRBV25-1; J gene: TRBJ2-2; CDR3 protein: CASSLGLAATGELFF
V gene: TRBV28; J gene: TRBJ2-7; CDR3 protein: CASSLQSYEQYF
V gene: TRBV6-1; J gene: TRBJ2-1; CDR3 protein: CASHLGQGSYNEQFF
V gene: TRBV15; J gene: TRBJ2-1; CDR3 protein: CATSRDGASGRRRNEQFF
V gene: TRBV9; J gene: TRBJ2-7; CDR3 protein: CASSLIGTALTYEQYF
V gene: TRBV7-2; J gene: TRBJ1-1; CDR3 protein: CASSWSRGQNTEAFF
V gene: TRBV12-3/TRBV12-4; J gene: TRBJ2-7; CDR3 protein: CASSSGLPRGPEDYEQYF
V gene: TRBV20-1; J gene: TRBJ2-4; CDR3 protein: CSAPSASANGFKNIQYF
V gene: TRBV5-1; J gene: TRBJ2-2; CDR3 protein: CASSFSPGQDTGELFF
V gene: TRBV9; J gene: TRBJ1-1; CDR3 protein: CASSGGTEAFF
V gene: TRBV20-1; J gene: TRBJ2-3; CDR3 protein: CSARVGIDTQYF
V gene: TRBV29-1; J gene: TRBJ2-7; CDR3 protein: CSVERASSLREQYF
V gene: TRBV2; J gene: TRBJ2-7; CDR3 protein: CASSQREGGYEQYF
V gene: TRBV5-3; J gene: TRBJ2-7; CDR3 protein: CARVLTREATYEQYF